This T cell receptor (beta chain) was sequenced in a study of blood T cell repertoires in COVID-19. Study as a whole: Spain, Italy and the United States supplied samples that represented acute and convalescent COVID-19.

After removal of 5 bases from V and 1 base from J, the junction contained 8 bases not matched to a gene. The CDR3 runs 16 residues. Germline V CDR1 and CDR2: LNHDA, SQIVND (reference sequence). Sequencing was performed with immunoSEQ multiplex PCR; in TCRdb, only in-frame clones are kept and a portion is missing. The sample has about 160,000 clones; 60% to 80% are singletons. The chain recombines TRBV19 with TRBJ2-3, with 8 bases identical to TRBD2. The source is a man between 65 and 85 years old with acute or convalescent COVID-19. Source material: peripheral blood. In nucleotides, the CDR3 is TGTGCCAGTAGTCTCCGGCGGGGGGCCCGCACAGATACGCAGTATTTT. Amino acids: CASSLRRGARTDTQYF. Full variable domain (rest looked up from reference TRBV19 and TRBJ2-3): DGGITQSPKYLFRKEGQNVTLSCEQNLNHDAMYWYRQDPGQGLRLIYYSQIVNDFQKGDIAEGYSVSREKKESFPLTVTSAQKNPTAFYLCASSLRRGARTDTQYFGPGTRLTVL.